A single sample is the source of the 29 T cell receptor beta chains below, sequenced in a study of cytomegalovirus exposure and HLA in healthy donors. The PCR made use of 60 Vbeta and 13 Jbeta primers. Using immunoSEQ multiplex PCR, the repertoire was profiled, and TCRdb retains in-frame clones only, with some absent. Of some 120,000 clones in the sample, over 75% are singletons; the top ten hold approximately 10%. The sample was PBMCs. The receptors were gathered from a man aged 40-55 years in good health and CMV-seropositive.

In regard to this clone: The junction departs from the called germline gene at one end, perhaps through a read error. The chain carries TRBV2 and TRBJ2-7, with 8 bases matching TRBD1. The CDR3 contains 13 residues. The germline gives CDR1 SNHLY, CDR2 FYNNEI. The CDR3 is CVSSGQGLYEQYF. The DNA of the CDR3 is TGTGTCAGCAGCGGACAGGGTCTCTACGAGCAGTACTTC.

V is TRBV4-1 and J is TRBJ2-1, with D possibly matching TRBD2 (6 bases). Trimming removed 3 bases at V and 8 bases at J, with 11 bases between. Germline CDR1 MGHRA, CDR2 YSYEKL. The CDR3 is 13 amino acids. The DNA of the CDR3 is TGCGCCAGCAGCCACCCGGGGGAGGATGAGCAGTTCTTC. Translated, it gives CASSHPGEDEQFF.

The genes are TRBV15 and TRBJ2-2, with D perhaps matching TRBD2 (5 bases). This CDR3 is 15 amino acids long. The V gene lost 1 base and the J gene lost 7 bases, with 13 bases spanning the gap. CDR1 is LNHNV and CDR2 is YYDKDF in the germline V gene (reference sequence). The CDR3 nucleotides read TGTGCCACCAGCAGAGGAAGAGGGTTGAGCGGGGAGCTGTTTTTT. Its translation is CATSRGRGLSGELFF.

This clone came up a few times. The gene calls are TRBV4-3 and TRBJ1-3, with no clear D. The CDR3 runs 15 residues. Trimming cost V 1 base and J 3 bases, with 10 bases left between them. CDR1 is LGHNA and CDR2 is YSLEER in the germline V gene. The CDR3 sequence: CASSQARGHGNTIYF. CDR3 bases: TGCGCCAGCAGCCAAGCAAGAGGGCATGGAAACACCATATATTTT.

This clone appeared a few times. The chain is built from TRBV2 and TRBJ1-3; D perhaps matches TRBD1 (5 bases). Germline lookup yields CDR1 SNHLY and CDR2 FYNNEI. CDR3 length: 18 amino acids. V lost 4 bases to trimming and J lost 0 bases, with 19 bases between them. CDR3 coding DNA: TGTGCCAGCAGTGGACTCCTACGTCGACAGAACTCTGGAAACACCATATATTTT. Protein: CASSGLLRRQNSGNTIYF.

This chain connects TRBV29-1 to TRBJ2-1; tentative D call: TRBD2 (5 bases). This CDR3 is 14 amino acids long. Germline V CDR1 and CDR2: SQVTM, ANQGSEA. Trimming pared 4 bases from V and 7 bases from J, leaving 17 bases between. The chain's CDR3 is CSVGVDLAINEQFF. The DNA for the CDR3 is TGCAGCGTTGGTGTGGACCTAGCCATAAATGAGCAGTTCTTC.

This clone was seen a single time. The J gene is TRBJ1-2, the V gene TRBV7-9; D not certain. This CDR3 is 16 amino acids long. Trimming cost V 2 bases and J 1 base, with 14 bases left between them. The germline V gene has CDR1 SEHNR and CDR2 FQNEAQ (reference sequence). The CDR3 spells CASSLKSGPVNYGYTF. The DNA of the CDR3 is TGTGCCAGCAGCTTAAAGTCTGGGCCAGTTAACTATGGCTACACCTTC.

The rearrangement uses TRBV19 and TRBJ2-7, with 7 bases identical to TRBD1. The CDR3 has 15 residues. J gave up 2 bases and V 4 bases, and 8 bases lay outside the gene matches. Germline values: CDR1 LNHDA, CDR2 SQIVND (reference sequence). The CDR3 DNA follows: TGTGCCAGTAGTACTAGGACAGGTTCTACCTACGAGCAGTACTTC. Translating it yields CASSTRTGSTYEQYF. Looking up the rest from reference TRBV19 and TRBJ2-7 gives the full variable domain: DGGITQSPKYLFRKEGQNVTLSCEQNLNHDAMYWYRQDPGQGLRLIYYSQIVNDFQKGDIAEGYSVSREKKESFPLTVTSAQKNPTAFYLCASSTRTGSTYEQYFGPGTRLTVT.

The chain carries TRBV5-1 and TRBJ2-7, with 7 bases that match TRBD1. The CDR3 consists of 16 residues. Per the germline V gene, CDR1 is SGHRS and CDR2 is YFSETQ. V dropped 5 bases and J dropped 0; count of bases not matched to a gene: 11. The CDR3 loop reads CASSYEPTGSSYEQYF. Written as DNA, the CDR3 is TGCGCCAGCAGTTATGAGCCGACAGGGAGCTCCTACGAGCAGTACTTC.

The J gene is TRBJ2-7, the V gene TRBV25-1, with D uncertain. CDR3 length: 11 amino acids. Trimming shortened V by 5 bases and J by 4 bases, and 6 bases separated the two germline ends. Germline lookup yields CDR1 MGHDK and CDR2 SYGVNS. The CDR3 loop reads CASSKQYEQYF. The CDR3 DNA reads as TGTGCCAGCAGTAAACAGTACGAGCAGTACTTC.

J is TRBJ2-3 and V is TRBV15; 11 bases match TRBD2. The V gene end was trimmed by 2 bases and the J gene end by 4 bases; junction bases not matched to a gene: 2. The length of the CDR3 is 15 residues. Germline CDR1 LNHNV, CDR2 YYDKDF (reference sequence). CDR3 coding DNA: TGTGCCACCAGCAGAACTAGCGGGGGCCCAGATACGCAGTATTTT. Its translation: CATSRTSGGPDTQYF.

This clone was counted once. The chain employs TRBV2 and TRBJ1-1; D is uncertain. The CDR3 length is 13 residues. Trimming took off 7 bases at V and 4 bases at J, with 13 bases between the two ends. Germline V gives CDR1 SNHLY, CDR2 FYNNEI. The CDR3 here is CASTNAEVTEAFF. The CDR3 DNA reads as TGTGCCAGCACCAACGCAGAGGTCACTGAAGCTTTCTTT.

This clone has a handful of counts. The chain has TRBV28 and TRBJ2-7, with D tentatively TRBD2 (5 bases). V was cut by 8 bases and J by 0 bases, with 14 bases left in between. The germline gives CDR1 MDHEN, CDR2 SYDVKM. The CDR3 is 14 amino acids. This chain's CDR3 is CASATRRVSYEQYF. CDR3 DNA sequence: TGTGCCAGCGCTACTAGGCGGGTCTCCTACGAGCAGTACTTC.

The chain joins TRBV7-2 to TRBJ2-2; D call uncertain. CDR3 size: 12 residues. Trimming took 11 bases from V and 1 from J, leaving 8 bases between them. Germline V gene sequence: CDR1 SGHTA, CDR2 FQGNSA. The CDR3 DNA follows: TGTGCCTCAAACAGGAACACCGGGGAGCTGTTTTTT. Residues: CASNRNTGELFF.

The genes are TRBV9 and TRBJ1-1; unclear D gene. The CDR3 has 15 residues. The germline gives CDR1 SGDLS, CDR2 YYNGEE. V gave up 3 bases and J gave up 5 bases, with 17 bases separating them. CDR3 region: CASSAPEDRETEAFF. CDR3 nucleotide sequence: TGTGCCAGCAGCGCCCCTGAGGACCGGGAGACTGAAGCTTTCTTT.

The gene calls are TRBV6-4 and TRBJ1-5, with 8 bases fitting TRBD1. V lost 2 bases and J lost 3; bases outside the gene matches: 9. The V gene's germline CDR1 is MRHNA and CDR2 SNTAGT. The CDR3 sequence is 17 residues long. CDR3 protein: CASSDGTGRPYNQPQHF. The CDR3 DNA reads as TGTGCCAGCAGTGACGGGACAGGAAGGCCCTACAATCAGCCCCAGCATTTT.

Concerning this clone itself: At one of its ends the junction is not consistent with the germline gene, which may arise from a read error. The chain is built from TRBV7-9 and TRBJ2-7, with TRBD1 matching 9 bases. The CDR3 consists of 17 residues. The V gene's germline CDR1 is SEHNR and CDR2 FQNEAQ (reference sequence). The CDR3 loop is CSSSARTGAKPSYEQYF. CDR3 bases: TGTTCCAGCAGCGCCAGGACAGGGGCTAAGCCTAGCTACGAGCAGTACTTC.

The chain couples TRBV5-6 to TRBJ2-3, with D possibly being TRBD2 (6 bases). The V end was cut by 6 bases, the J end by 3 bases, with 20 bases between. Germline CDR1 and CDR2: SGHDT and YYEEEE. The CDR3 runs to 16 residues. DNA for the CDR3: TGTGCCAGCACCCCGGGGTTGGCGGGGAAAACAGATACGCAGTATTTT. This encodes CASTPGLAGKTDTQYF. The variable domain in full, with the rest retrieved from reference TRBV5-6 and TRBJ2-3, is DAGVTQSPTHLIKTRGQQVTLRCSPKSGHDTVSWYQQALGQGPQFIFQYYEEEERQRGNFPDRFSGHQFPNYSSELNVNALLLGDSALYLCASTPGLAGKTDTQYFGPGTRLTVL.

The chain is built from TRBV4-1 and TRBJ2-5, with D hard to call. Trimming cost V 0 bases and J 2 bases, with 7 bases left between them. This CDR3 region has 14 residues. Per the germline V gene, CDR1 is MGHRA and CDR2 is YSYEKL. The CDR3 here is CASSQETIQETQYF. CDR3 DNA: TGCGCCAGCAGCCAAGAAACTATACAAGAGACCCAGTACTTC.

The chain joins TRBV18 to TRBJ2-4, with D possibly matching TRBD2 (6 bases). The CDR3 is made up of 15 amino acids. Germline CDR1 and CDR2: KGHSH and LQKENI. V lost 2 bases to trimming and J lost 3 bases, with 11 bases between them. The DNA for the CDR3 is TGTGCCAGCTCACCAACACTGGGGGGCAAAAACATTCAGTACTTC. The encoded protein is CASSPTLGGKNIQYF.

This chain uses TRBV25-1 with TRBJ2-1, with D possibly being TRBD2 (7 bases). Trimming removed 2 bases from V and 0 bases from J, with 11 bases in between. The CDR3 runs to 16 residues. CDR1 is MGHDK and CDR2 is SYGVNS in the germline V gene. In nucleotides, the CDR3 is TGTGCCAGCAGTGAACCCCGGGGGGCCTCCTACAATGAGCAGTTCTTC. Its protein is CASSEPRGASYNEQFF.

The V gene is TRBV6-5, the J gene TRBJ1-6; 9 bases match TRBD1. The trim removed 4 bases at V and 9 bases at J, leaving 1 base unmatched. CDR3 length: 13 amino acids. CDR1 and CDR2 (germline): MNHEY, SVGAGI. The CDR3 here is CASSSTGGSPLHF. The CDR3 nucleotides read TGTGCCAGCAGTTCGACAGGGGGTTCACCCCTCCACTTT.

V usage is TRBV30 and J usage is TRBJ1-4; possible D gene TRBD1, 5 bases. Germline lookup yields CDR1 GTSNPN and CDR2 SVGIG (reference sequence). Trimming shortened V by 0 bases and J by 6 bases, and 14 bases separated the two germline ends. The CDR3 runs to 15 residues. The DNA for the CDR3 is TGTGCCTGGAGTGTAGGACTAGGGGCAGATGAAAAACTGTTTTTT. Protein sequence: CAWSVGLGADEKLFF.

This sequence joins TRBV29-1 and TRBJ1-1, with 8 bases that match TRBD1. The V and J ends lost 6 bases and 3 bases, in that order; junction bases with no gene match: 6. This CDR3 is 13 amino acids long. Germline loops: CDR1 SQVTM, CDR2 ANQGSEA. CDR3: CSVVTGADTEAFF. CDR3 bases: TGCAGCGTCGTGACAGGGGCGGACACTGAAGCTTTCTTT.

V usage is TRBV7-6 and J usage is TRBJ1-1; D not resolved. CDR1 and CDR2 (germline): SGHVS, FNYEAQ. V was cut by 0 bases and J by 1 base, with 12 bases left in between. CDR3 length equals 16 residues. In DNA, the CDR3 is TGTGCCAGCAGCTTAGCGCGGCCAACCGGGAACACTGAAGCTTTCTTT. Translating it yields CASSLARPTGNTEAFF. Full variable domain (remainder filled in from reference TRBV7-6 and TRBJ1-1): GAGVSQSPRYKVTKRGQDVALRCDPISGHVSLYWYRQALGQGPEFLTYFNYEAQQDKSGLPNDRFSAERPEGSISTLTIQRTEQRDSAMYRCASSLARPTGNTEAFFGQGTRLTVV.

The genes are TRBV28 and TRBJ2-5; tentatively, D is TRBD1 (5 bases). The germline V gene has CDR1 MDHEN and CDR2 SYDVKM. The CDR3 length is 14 residues. V gave up 6 bases and J gave up 5 bases, with 16 bases separating them. CDR3 in DNA: TGTGCCAGCAGACTGGGGCAGGCCAGGGAGACCCAGTACTTC. Protein: CASRLGQARETQYF.

This clone has a handful of counts. This sequence joins TRBV6-5 and TRBJ1-5, with D perhaps TRBD1 (5 bases). CDR1 and CDR2 (germline): MNHEY, SVGAGI. The CDR3 has 14 amino acids. Trimming took 7 bases from V and 6 from J, leaving 16 bases between them. The CDR3 loop is CASNPQGGIQPQHF. CDR3 nucleotides: TGTGCCAGCAACCCGCAGGGCGGCATTCAGCCCCAGCATTTT.

The rearrangement uses TRBV4-2 and TRBJ2-2; D might be TRBD2 (7 bases). Trimming left V 1 base short and J 6 bases short, with 12 bases between. The CDR3 length is 15 residues. In germline, CDR1 is LGHNA, CDR2 YNFKEQ. CDR3 nucleotides: TGTGCCAGCAGCCAAGTGGGGGGGCCTCCCGGGGAGCTGTTTTTT. This codes for CASSQVGGPPGELFF.

As DNA, the CDR3 is TGTGCCAGCAGTTACCCCGGAGAACTGTTTTTT. Amino acids: CASSYPGELFF. The chain employs TRBV6-6 and TRBJ1-4; D uncertain. Germline assignment: CDR1 MNHNY and CDR2 SVGAGI (reference sequence). Trimming removed 2 bases from V and 12 bases from J, with 7 bases in between. The CDR3 is 11 residues long.